One T cell receptor beta chain is described in this entry. The target antigen is unknown. The study ran its PCR with 60 Vbeta and 13 Jbeta primers. Produced via immunoSEQ multiplex PCR; TCRdb's table is partial and in-frame only. This repertoire shows about 140,000 clones, approximately 80% found once; its top ten account for roughly 2%. The sample belongs to a study of cytomegalovirus exposure and HLA in healthy donors. General study points: Highest at DRB1 and lowest at HLA-C, TCR association rates differed among HLA loci in a later analysis. The records held CMV serostatus as the only immune exposure information.

Input material: PBMCs. The TCR was taken from a man between 25 and 39 years old in good health and CMV-seronegative.

The CDR3 DNA sequence: TGTGCCAGCAGCCAAGGCTGGAATCGGGGTGGGATGAGTCGGGCCTACGAGCAGTACTTC. This codes for CASSQGWNRGGMSRAYEQYF. The J gene is TRBJ2-7, the V gene TRBV14; possible D gene TRBD2, 5 bases. The germline V gene encodes CDR1 SGHDN and CDR2 FVKESK. The CDR3 consists of 20 residues. V lost 1 base, J lost 2 bases, and 27 bases lay in between.